A single sample gave rise to the 21 T cell receptor beta chains below, sequenced in a study of PD-1 blockade in classical Hodgkin lymphoma. Time point denoted: cycle 4 day 1 (C4D1), after 5 to 7 weeks of nivolumab. Every single patient, without exception, relapsed after autologous stem cell transplantation, and brentuximab vedotin exposure varied. The table came from immunoSEQ multiplex PCR; TCRdb's copy has only in-frame clones and leaves some out. The table includes some 30,000 clones, about four fifths detected once. This specimen consisted of peripheral blood mononuclear cells (PBMCs), obtained before the fourth cycle of nivolumab. These receptors all come from a human donor with classical Hodgkin lymphoma.

This chain uses TRBV4-1 with TRBJ1-1; unclear D gene. V was cut by 1 base and J by 2 bases, with 8 bases left in between. The CDR3 length is 14 residues. Germline V gives CDR1 MGHRA, CDR2 YSYEKL. The CDR3 DNA reads as TGCGCCAGCAGCCAAGCGTCGTACAACACTGAAGCTTTCTTT. This codes for CASSQASYNTEAFF.

V is TRBV25-1 and J is TRBJ2-5; D remains unclear. Germline V gene lookup returns CDR1 MGHDK and CDR2 SYGVNS. CDR3 length: 11 residues. Trimming cost V 3 bases and J 4 bases, with 3 bases left between them. The CDR3 DNA is TGTGCCAGCAGTGAGGTAGAGACCCAGTACTTC. Translating gives CASSEVETQYF. The full variable domain, with the rest looked up from reference TRBV25-1 and TRBJ2-5, is EADIYQTPRYLVIGTGKKITLECSQTMGHDKMYWYQQDPGMELHLIHYSYGVNSTEKGDLSSESTVSRIRTEHFPLTLESARPSHTSQYLCASSEVETQYFGPGTRLLVL.

This clone appeared a single time. The gene calls are TRBV4-1 and TRBJ1-6; 9 bases agree with TRBD1. After removal of 5 bases from V and 7 bases from J, the junction contained 3 bases not matched to a gene. The CDR3 contains 14 residues. Looked up from germline, CDR1 is MGHRA and CDR2 is YSYEKL. For the CDR3, the DNA is TGCGCCAGCAGCTGGGGACAGGGAAATTCACCCCTCCACTTT. Amino acid sequence: CASSWGQGNSPLHF.

This sequence joins TRBV11-3 and TRBJ1-4; 11 positions agree with TRBD1. V was clipped by 5 bases and J by 8 bases; unmatched bases: 7. The CDR3 consists of 15 residues. The germline V gene has CDR1 SGHNT and CDR2 YENEEA. CDR3 protein: CASSLLGQGGEKLFF. The CDR3 coding sequence is TGTGCCAGCAGCCTCCTGGGACAGGGGGGCGAAAAACTGTTTTTT.

The rearrangement links TRBV19 to TRBJ1-2; 8 bases fit TRBD1. CDR3 length: 15 amino acids. The V gene's germline CDR1 is LNHDA and CDR2 SQIVND (reference sequence). Trimming at V came to 5 bases and at J to 4 bases, leaving 9 bases not matched to a gene. CDR3 amino acids: CASSYYRTGPYGYTF. CDR3 in DNA: TGTGCCAGTAGTTACTACCGGACAGGGCCCTATGGCTACACCTTC.

The V gene is TRBV4-1, the J gene TRBJ2-7, with TRBD1 matching over 9 bases. CDR1 is MGHRA, CDR2 YSYEKL, per germline. V lost 4 bases and J lost 2; bases outside the gene matches: 12. The CDR3 covers 17 residues. In DNA form, the CDR3 reads TGCGCCAGCAGCCGAGGGGCGGACAGGGGAATTACCTACGAGCAGTACTTC. As protein: CASSRGADRGITYEQYF.

V usage is TRBV7-8 and J usage is TRBJ1-5, with no clear D. Deletions cut 1 base from V and 5 bases from J, with 9 bases between. Looked up from germline, CDR1 is SGHVS and CDR2 is FQNEAQ. The length of the CDR3 is 14 residues. CDR3 nucleotide sequence: TGTGCCAGCAGCTTAGAGGGAGGGTATCAGCCCCAGCATTTT. Translated, it gives CASSLEGGYQPQHF.

The chain combines TRBV6-5 with TRBJ2-7; D call uncertain. The V end lost 2 bases, the J end lost 8 bases, and 13 bases lay between the germline ends. Germline CDR1 and CDR2: MNHEY and SVGAGI. The CDR3 has 13 amino acids. In nucleotides, the CDR3 is TGTGCCAGCAGTTACATGGGCTCTCTCAAGCAGTACTTC. It yields the protein CASSYMGSLKQYF.

The chain uses TRBV9 and TRBJ2-7; TRBD1 aligns across 10 bases. This CDR3 region has 14 residues. Germline trimming cut 4 bases from V and 4 bases from J; bases unmatched to any gene: 5. Germline assignment: CDR1 SGDLS and CDR2 YYNGEE. This chain's CDR3 is CASSPRTGGYEQYF. The CDR3 coding sequence is TGTGCCAGCAGCCCTCGGACAGGGGGGTACGAGCAGTACTTC.

V is TRBV6-1 and J is TRBJ2-5; possibly TRBD2 for D (7 bases). V was shortened by 10 bases and J by 3 bases, with 15 bases between the two germline ends. The germline gives CDR1 MNHNS, CDR2 SASEGT. The CDR3 covers 13 residues. CDR3 region: CAIRGAGKETQYF. The CDR3 DNA reads as TGTGCCATCCGGGGGGCAGGGAAAGAGACCCAGTACTTC.

This chain uses TRBV5-6 with TRBJ2-7; D perhaps matches TRBD1 (6 bases). This CDR3 comprises 13 residues. In germline, CDR1 is SGHDT, CDR2 YYEEEE. Trimming stripped 1 base from V and 7 bases from J, with 12 bases between. CDR3 loop: CASSLIRGGEQYV. The CDR3 DNA reads as TGTGCCAGCAGCTTGATCAGGGGTGGTGAGCAGTACGTC.

The chain links TRBV14 to TRBJ1-2; the D is unclear. The CDR3 contains 13 residues. V was shortened by 0 bases and J by 5 bases, with 7 bases between the two germline ends. In germline, CDR1 is SGHDN, CDR2 FVKESK. This CDR3 reads CASSQDLNYGYTF. CDR3 nucleotides: TGTGCCAGCAGCCAAGATTTGAATTATGGCTACACCTTC.

V and J are TRBV9 and TRBJ1-5, with TRBD1 as a possible D gene (6 bases). The CDR3 contains 15 residues. CDR1 is SGDLS, CDR2 YYNGEE, per germline. Deletions cut 4 bases from V and 7 bases from J, with 18 bases between. This chain's CDR3 is CASSPDTQGPQPQHF. CDR3 sequence (DNA): TGTGCCAGCAGCCCAGACACACAGGGCCCCCAGCCCCAGCATTTT.

CDR3 sequence (DNA): TGTGCCACCAGCAGAGCAACACAGGGTACTGAAGCTTTCTTT. Amino acids: CATSRATQGTEAFF. The rearrangement joins TRBV15 to TRBJ1-1, with D perhaps TRBD1 (6 bases). V dropped 1 base and J dropped 5 bases, with 11 bases sitting between them. Germline V CDR1 and CDR2: LNHNV, YYDKDF (reference sequence). The CDR3 has 14 residues.

V is TRBV18 and J is TRBJ2-2, with TRBD1 as a possible D gene (5 bases). This CDR3 has 15 residues. Germline V gives CDR1 KGHSH, CDR2 LQKENI. V was trimmed by 3 bases and J by 6 bases, leaving 14 bases between them. CDR3: CASSPDEGAAGELFF. The DNA for the CDR3 is TGTGCCAGCTCACCGGACGAAGGGGCCGCCGGGGAGCTGTTTTTT.

This sequence joins TRBV9 and TRBJ2-7; 11 bases match TRBD1. CDR1 and CDR2 from the germline V gene are SGDLS and YYNGEE. The CDR3 contains 15 residues. Unmatched junction bases numbered 1, after V lost 0 bases and J lost 2 bases. The CDR3 protein is CASSVAGQGAYEQYF. The CDR3 nucleotides are TGTGCCAGCAGCGTAGCGGGACAGGGGGCCTACGAGCAGTACTTC.

The chain uses TRBV7-2 and TRBJ1-2, with no clear D. V was cut by 3 bases and J by 4 bases, with 12 bases left in between. Germline CDR1 reads SGHTA; CDR2 reads FQGNSA. The CDR3 is 14 amino acids. The CDR3 reads CASSFFDGPYGYTF. DNA for the CDR3: TGTGCCAGCAGCTTCTTCGACGGACCCTATGGCTACACCTTC.

In its sample, this clone was seen once. The gene calls are TRBV27 and TRBJ2-2, with D perhaps being TRBD1 or TRBD2 (5 bases each). From germline, CDR1 is MNHEY and CDR2 SMNVEV (reference sequence). Trimming left V 5 bases short and J 2 bases short, with 21 bases between. This CDR3 contains 18 residues. The CDR3 DNA sequence: TGTGCCAGCAGTCTCCTCGGGGCCAGCGGAGTAAACACCGGGGAGCTGTTTTTT. Translating gives CASSLLGASGVNTGELFF.

The chain combines TRBV6-6 with TRBJ1-2, with D maybe TRBD1 (6 bases). The germline gives CDR1 MNHNY, CDR2 SVGAGI (reference sequence). The V end was cut by 6 bases, the J end by 8 bases, with 22 bases between. This CDR3 has 15 amino acids. The CDR3 loop is CASRGPDSPAMGYTF. CDR3 sequence (DNA): TGTGCCAGCAGAGGCCCGGACAGCCCCGCCATGGGCTACACCTTC.

As regards this clone: A far larger clone is off by one base, so a read error is likely. The gene calls are TRBV4-2 and TRBJ1-2; 7 nucleotides line up with TRBD1. This CDR3 region has 15 residues. Trimming took 1 base from V and 8 from J; bases not matched to a gene: 10. Germline CDR1 and CDR2: LGHNA and YNFKEQ. In DNA, the CDR3 is TGTGCCAGCAGCCAAGCGTCAGGGGGTTATTCAGGCTACACCTTC. It specifies CASSQASGGYSGYTF.

V is TRBV7-7 and J is TRBJ2-5; the D is unclear. The CDR3 is 14 residues long. Germline CDR1 is SSHAT and CDR2 is FNYEAQ (reference sequence). Trimming removed 2 bases at V and 4 bases at J, with 11 bases between. The CDR3 region is CASSLHPGSETQYF. CDR3 bases: TGTGCCAGCAGCTTACATCCTGGGTCAGAGACCCAGTACTTC.